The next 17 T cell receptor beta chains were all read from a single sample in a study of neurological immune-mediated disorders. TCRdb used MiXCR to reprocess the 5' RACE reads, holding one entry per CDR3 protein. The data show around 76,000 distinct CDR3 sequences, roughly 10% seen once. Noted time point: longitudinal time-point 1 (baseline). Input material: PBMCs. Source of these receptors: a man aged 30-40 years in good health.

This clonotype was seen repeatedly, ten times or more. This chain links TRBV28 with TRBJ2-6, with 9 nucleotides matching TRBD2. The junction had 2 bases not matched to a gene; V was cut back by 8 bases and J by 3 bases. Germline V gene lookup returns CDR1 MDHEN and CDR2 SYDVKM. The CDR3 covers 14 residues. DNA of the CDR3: TGTGCCAGCGCGGGGGGGAGTGGGGCCAACGTCCTGACTTTC. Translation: CASAGGSGANVLTF.

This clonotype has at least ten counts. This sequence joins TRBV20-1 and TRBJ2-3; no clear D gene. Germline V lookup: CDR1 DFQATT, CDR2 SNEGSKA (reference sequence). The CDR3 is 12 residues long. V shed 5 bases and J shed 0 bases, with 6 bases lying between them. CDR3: CSAQTSTDTQYF. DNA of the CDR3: TGCAGTGCTCAGACTAGCACAGATACGCAGTATTTT.

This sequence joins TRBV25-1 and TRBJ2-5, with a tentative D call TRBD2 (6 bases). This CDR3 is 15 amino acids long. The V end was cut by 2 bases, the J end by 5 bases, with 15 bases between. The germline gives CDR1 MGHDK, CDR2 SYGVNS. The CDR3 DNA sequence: TGTGCCAGCAGTGAAACTTCCTCGAGCGGGGAGACCCAGTACTTC. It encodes CASSETSSSGETQYF.

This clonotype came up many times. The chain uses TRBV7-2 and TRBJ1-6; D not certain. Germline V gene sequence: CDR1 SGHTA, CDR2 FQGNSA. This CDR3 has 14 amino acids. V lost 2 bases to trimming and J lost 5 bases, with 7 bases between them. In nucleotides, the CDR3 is TGTGCCAGCAGCTTACCACGAGATAATTCACCCCTCCACTTT. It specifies CASSLPRDNSPLHF. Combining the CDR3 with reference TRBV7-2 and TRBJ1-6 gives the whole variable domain GAGVSQSPSNKVTEKGKDVELRCDPISGHTALYWYRQSLGQGLEFLIYFQGNSAPDKSGLPSDRFSAERTGGSVSTLTIQRTQQEDSAVYLCASSLPRDNSPLHFGNGTRLTVT.

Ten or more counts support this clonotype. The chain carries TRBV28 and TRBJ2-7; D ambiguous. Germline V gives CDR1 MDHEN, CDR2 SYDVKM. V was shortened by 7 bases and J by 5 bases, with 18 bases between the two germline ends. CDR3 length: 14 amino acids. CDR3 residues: CASNPRASGDEQYF. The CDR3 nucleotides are TGTGCCAGCAACCCTCGGGCGTCCGGAGACGAGCAGTACTTC.

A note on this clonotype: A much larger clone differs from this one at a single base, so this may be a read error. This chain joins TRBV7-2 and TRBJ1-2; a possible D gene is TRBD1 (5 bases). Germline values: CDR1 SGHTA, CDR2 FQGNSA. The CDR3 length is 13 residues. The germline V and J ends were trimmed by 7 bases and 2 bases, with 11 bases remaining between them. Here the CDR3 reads CASNDSVNYGYTF. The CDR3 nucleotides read TGTGCCAGCAACGACAGTGTCAACTATGGCTACACCTTC.

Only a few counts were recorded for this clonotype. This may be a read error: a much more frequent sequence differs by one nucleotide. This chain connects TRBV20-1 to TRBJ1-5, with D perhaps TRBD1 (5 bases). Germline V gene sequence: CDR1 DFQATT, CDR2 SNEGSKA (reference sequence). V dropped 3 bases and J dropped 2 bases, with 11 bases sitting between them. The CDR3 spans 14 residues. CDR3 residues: CSARSGGGNQPQHF. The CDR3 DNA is TGCAGTGCTAGGTCGGGGGGGGGCAATCAGCCCCAGCATTTT.

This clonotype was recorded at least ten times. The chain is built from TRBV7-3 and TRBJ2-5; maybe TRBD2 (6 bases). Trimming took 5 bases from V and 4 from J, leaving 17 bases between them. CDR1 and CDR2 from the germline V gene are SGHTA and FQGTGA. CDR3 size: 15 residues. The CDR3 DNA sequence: TGTGCCAGCAGCGCCCTTGGGGAGGCCTCAGAGACCCAGTACTTC. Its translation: CASSALGEASETQYF. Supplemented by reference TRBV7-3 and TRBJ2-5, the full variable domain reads GAGVSQTPSNKVTEKGKYVELRCDPISGHTALYWYRQSLGQGPEFLIYFQGTGAADDSGLPNDRFFAVRPEGSVSTLKIQRTERGDSAVYLCASSALGEASETQYFGPGTRLLVL.

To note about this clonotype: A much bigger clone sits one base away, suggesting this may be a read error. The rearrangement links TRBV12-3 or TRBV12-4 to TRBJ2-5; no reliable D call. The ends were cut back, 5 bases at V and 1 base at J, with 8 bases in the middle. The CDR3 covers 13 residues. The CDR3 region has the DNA TGTGCCAGCAGTCTGTATTCCCAAGAGACCCAGTACTTC. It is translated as CASSLYSQETQYF.

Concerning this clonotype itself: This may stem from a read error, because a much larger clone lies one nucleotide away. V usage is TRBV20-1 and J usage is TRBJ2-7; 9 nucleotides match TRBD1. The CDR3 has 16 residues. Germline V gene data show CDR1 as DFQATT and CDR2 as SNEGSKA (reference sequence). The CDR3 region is CCASGAGQGDSYEQYF. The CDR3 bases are TGCTGTGCTAGTGGTGCGGGACAGGGTGACTCCTACGAGCAGTACTTC.

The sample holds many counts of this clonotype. The CDR3 spells CASSPQIPAFF. DNA for the CDR3: TGTGCCAGCAGCCCCCAGATTCCGGCTTTCTTT. The chain has TRBV2 and TRBJ1-1; D gene unclear. V was clipped by 6 bases and J by 11 bases, with 13 bases between them. CDR3 length equals 11 residues. Germline V lookup: CDR1 SNHLY, CDR2 FYNNEI.

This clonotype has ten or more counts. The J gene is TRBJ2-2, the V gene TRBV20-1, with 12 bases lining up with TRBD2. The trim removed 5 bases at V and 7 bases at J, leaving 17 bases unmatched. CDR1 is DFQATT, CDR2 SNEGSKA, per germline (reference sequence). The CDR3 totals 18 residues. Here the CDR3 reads CSARSPLAGGNPIGELFF. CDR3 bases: TGCAGTGCTCGTTCTCCACTAGCGGGAGGCAATCCCATCGGGGAGCTGTTTTTT.

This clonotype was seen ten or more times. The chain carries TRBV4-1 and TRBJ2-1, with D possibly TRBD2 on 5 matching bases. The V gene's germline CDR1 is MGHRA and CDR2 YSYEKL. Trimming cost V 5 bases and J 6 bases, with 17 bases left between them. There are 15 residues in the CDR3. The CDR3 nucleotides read TGCGCCAGCAGCGGTCGGACTGTGGCGGGCAATGAGCAGTTCTTC. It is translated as CASSGRTVAGNEQFF.

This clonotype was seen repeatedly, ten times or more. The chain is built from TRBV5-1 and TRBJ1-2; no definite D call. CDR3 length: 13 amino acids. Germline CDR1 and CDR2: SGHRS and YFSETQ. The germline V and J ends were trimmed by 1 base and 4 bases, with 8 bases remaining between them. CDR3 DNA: TGCGCCAGCAGCTTGACCGGGTCCTATGGCTACACCTTC. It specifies CASSLTGSYGYTF.

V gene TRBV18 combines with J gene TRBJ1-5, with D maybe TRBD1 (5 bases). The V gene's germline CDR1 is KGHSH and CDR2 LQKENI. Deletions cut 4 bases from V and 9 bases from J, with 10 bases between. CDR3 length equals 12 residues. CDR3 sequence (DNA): TGTGCCAGCTCACTCCAGGGACCGCCCCAGCATTTT. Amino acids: CASSLQGPPQHF.

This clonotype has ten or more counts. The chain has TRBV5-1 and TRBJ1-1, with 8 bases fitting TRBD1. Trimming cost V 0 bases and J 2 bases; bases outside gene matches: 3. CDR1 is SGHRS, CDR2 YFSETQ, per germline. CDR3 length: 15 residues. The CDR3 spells CASSLGTGKNTEAFF. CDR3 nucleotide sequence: TGCGCCAGCAGCTTGGGGACAGGGAAAAACACTGAAGCTTTCTTT. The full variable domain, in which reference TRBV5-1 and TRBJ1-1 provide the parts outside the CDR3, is KAGVTQTPRYLIKTRGQQVTLSCSPISGHRSVSWYQQTPGQGLQFLFEYFSETQRNKGNFPGRFSGRQFSNSRSEMNVSTLELGDSALYLCASSLGTGKNTEAFFGQGTRLTVV.

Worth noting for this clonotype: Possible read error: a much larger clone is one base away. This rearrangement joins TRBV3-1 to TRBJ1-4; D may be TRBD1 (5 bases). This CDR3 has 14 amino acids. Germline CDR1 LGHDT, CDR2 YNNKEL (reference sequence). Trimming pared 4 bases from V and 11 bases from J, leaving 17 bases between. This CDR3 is CASSLEGYISKLFF. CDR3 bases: TGTGCCAGCAGCCTAGAGGGGTACATCTCCAAACTGTTTTTT.